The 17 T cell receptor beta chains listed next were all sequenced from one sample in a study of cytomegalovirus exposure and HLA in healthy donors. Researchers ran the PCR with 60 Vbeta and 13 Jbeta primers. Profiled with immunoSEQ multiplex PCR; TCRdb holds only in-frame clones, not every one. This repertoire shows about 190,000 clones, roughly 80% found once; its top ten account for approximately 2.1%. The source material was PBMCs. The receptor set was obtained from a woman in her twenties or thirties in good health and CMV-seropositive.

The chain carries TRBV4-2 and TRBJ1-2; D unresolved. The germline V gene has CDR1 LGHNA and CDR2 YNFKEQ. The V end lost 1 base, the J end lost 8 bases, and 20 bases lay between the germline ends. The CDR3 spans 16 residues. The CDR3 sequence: CASSQAGTANPGGYTF. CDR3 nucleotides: TGTGCCAGCAGCCAAGCAGGAACCGCCAACCCCGGAGGCTACACCTTC.

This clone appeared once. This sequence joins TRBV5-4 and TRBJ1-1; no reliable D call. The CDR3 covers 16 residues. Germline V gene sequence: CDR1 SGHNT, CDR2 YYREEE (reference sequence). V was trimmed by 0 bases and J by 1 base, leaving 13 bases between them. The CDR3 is CASSLGSGSKNTEAFF. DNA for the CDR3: TGTGCCAGCAGCTTGGGTTCCGGGTCCAAGAACACTGAAGCTTTCTTT.

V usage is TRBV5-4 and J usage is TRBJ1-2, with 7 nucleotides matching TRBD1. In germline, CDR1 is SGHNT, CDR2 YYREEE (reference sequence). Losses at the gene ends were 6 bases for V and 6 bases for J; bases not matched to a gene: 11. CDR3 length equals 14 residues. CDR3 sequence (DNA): TGTGCCAGCATGGTGGACAGGAGTGTTCATGGCTACACCTTC. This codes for CASMVDRSVHGYTF. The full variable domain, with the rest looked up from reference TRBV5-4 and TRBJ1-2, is ETGVTQSPTHLIKTRGQQVTLRCSSQSGHNTVSWYQQALGQGPQFIFQYYREEENGRGNFPPRFSGLQFPNYSSELNVNALELDDSALYLCASMVDRSVHGYTFGSGTRLTVV.

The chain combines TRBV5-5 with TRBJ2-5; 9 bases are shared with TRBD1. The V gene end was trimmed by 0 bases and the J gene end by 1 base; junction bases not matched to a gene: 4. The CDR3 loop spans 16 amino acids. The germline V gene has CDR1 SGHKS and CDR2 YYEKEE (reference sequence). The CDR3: CASSLVGTGLQETQYF. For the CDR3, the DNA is TGTGCCAGCAGCTTGGTTGGGACAGGGCTCCAAGAGACCCAGTACTTC. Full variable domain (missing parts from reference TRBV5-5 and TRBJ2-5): DAGVTQSPTHLIKTRGQQVTLRCSPISGHKSVSWYQQVLGQGPQFIFQYYEKEERGRGNFPDRFSARQFPNYSSELNVNALLLGDSALYLCASSLVGTGLQETQYFGPGTRLLVL.

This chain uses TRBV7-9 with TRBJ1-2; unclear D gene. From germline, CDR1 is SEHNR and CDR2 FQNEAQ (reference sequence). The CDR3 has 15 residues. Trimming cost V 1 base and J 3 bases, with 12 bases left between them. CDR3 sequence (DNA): TGTGCCAGCAGCTTAGGTGCGGTACGGGACTATGGCTACACCTTC. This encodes CASSLGAVRDYGYTF.

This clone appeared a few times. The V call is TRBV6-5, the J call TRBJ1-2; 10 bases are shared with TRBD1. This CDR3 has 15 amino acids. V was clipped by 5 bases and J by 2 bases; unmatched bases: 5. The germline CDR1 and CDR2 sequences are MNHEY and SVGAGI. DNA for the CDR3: TGTGCCAGCAGTGGCCCGACAGGGGGCAACTATGGCTACACCTTC. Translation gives CASSGPTGGNYGYTF.

CDR3 amino acids: CASSYPTAGANEQFF. The CDR3 region has the DNA TGTGCCAGCAGTTACCCTACCGCGGGAGCCAATGAGCAGTTCTTC. This chain uses TRBV6-6 with TRBJ2-1; 7 nucleotides align to TRBD2. The CDR3 length is 15 residues. Per germline, CDR1 MNHNY and CDR2 SVGAGI (reference sequence). J lost 6 bases, V lost 2 bases, and 7 bases had no gene match.

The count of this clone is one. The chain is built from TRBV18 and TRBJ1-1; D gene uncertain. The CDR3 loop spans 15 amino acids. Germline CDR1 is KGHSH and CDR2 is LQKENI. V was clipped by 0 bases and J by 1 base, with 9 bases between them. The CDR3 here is CASSPPKGGNTEAFF. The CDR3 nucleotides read TGTGCCAGCTCACCACCGAAGGGAGGGAACACTGAAGCTTTCTTT.

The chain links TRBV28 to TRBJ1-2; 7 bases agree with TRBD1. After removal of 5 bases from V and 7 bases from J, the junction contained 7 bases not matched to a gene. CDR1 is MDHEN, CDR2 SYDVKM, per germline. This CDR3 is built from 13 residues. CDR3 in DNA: TGTGCCAGCAGTCGAACAGGGGAGAGTGGCTACACCTTC. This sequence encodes CASSRTGESGYTF.

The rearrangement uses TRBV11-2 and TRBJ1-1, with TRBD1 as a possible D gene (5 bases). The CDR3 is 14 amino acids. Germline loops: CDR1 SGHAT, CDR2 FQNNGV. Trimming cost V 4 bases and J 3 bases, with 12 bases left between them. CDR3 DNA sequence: TGTGCCAGCAGCTCCCTGGGGGGGGACACTGAAGCTTTCTTT. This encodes CASSSLGGDTEAFF.

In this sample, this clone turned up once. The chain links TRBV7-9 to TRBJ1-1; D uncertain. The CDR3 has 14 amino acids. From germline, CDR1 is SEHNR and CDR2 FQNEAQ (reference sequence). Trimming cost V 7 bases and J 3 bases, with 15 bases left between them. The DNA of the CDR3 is TGTGCCAGCACCCAAAGGGAGGGTTACACTGAAGCTTTCTTT. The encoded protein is CASTQREGYTEAFF.

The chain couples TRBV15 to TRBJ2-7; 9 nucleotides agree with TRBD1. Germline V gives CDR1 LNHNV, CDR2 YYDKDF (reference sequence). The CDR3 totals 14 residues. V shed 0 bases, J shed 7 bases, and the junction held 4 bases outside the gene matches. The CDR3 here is CATSRDPTGGEQYF. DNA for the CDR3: TGTGCCACCAGCAGAGACCCGACAGGGGGGGAGCAGTACTTC.

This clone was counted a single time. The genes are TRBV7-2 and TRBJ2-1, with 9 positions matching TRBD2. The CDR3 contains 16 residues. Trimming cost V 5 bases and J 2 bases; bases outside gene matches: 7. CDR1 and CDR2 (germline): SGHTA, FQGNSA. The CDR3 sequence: CASSPHSGGAYNEQFF. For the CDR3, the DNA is TGTGCCAGCAGCCCTCATAGCGGGGGCGCCTACAATGAGCAGTTCTTC. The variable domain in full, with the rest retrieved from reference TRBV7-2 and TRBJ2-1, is GAGVSQSPSNKVTEKGKDVELRCDPISGHTALYWYRQSLGQGLEFLIYFQGNSAPDKSGLPSDRFSAERTGGSVSTLTIQRTQQEDSAVYLCASSPHSGGAYNEQFFGPGTRLTVL.

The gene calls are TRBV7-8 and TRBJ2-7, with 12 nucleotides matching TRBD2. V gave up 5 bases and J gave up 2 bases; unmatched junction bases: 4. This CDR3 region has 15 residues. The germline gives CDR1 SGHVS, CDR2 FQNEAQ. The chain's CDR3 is CASSQLAGGAYEQYF. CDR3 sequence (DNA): TGTGCCAGCAGCCAACTAGCGGGGGGCGCCTACGAGCAGTACTTC.

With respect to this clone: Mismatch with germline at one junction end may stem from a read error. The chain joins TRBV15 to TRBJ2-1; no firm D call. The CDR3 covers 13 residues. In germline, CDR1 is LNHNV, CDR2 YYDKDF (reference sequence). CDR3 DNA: TGTGCCGCCAGCAGAGTTTTGGAGAATGAGCAGTTCTTC. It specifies CAASRVLENEQFF.

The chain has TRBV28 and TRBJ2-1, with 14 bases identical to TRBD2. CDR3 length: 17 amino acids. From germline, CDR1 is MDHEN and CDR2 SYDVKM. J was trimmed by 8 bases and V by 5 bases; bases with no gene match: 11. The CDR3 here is CASSTTSGRAYFHEQFF. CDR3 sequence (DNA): TGTGCCAGCAGTACGACTAGCGGGAGGGCGTATTTCCATGAGCAGTTCTTC.

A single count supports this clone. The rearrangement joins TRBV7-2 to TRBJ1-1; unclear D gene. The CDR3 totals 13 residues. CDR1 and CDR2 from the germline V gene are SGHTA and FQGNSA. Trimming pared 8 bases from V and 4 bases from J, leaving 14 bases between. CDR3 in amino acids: CASARSWSTEAFF. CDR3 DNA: TGTGCCAGCGCCCGGTCTTGGAGCACTGAAGCTTTCTTT.